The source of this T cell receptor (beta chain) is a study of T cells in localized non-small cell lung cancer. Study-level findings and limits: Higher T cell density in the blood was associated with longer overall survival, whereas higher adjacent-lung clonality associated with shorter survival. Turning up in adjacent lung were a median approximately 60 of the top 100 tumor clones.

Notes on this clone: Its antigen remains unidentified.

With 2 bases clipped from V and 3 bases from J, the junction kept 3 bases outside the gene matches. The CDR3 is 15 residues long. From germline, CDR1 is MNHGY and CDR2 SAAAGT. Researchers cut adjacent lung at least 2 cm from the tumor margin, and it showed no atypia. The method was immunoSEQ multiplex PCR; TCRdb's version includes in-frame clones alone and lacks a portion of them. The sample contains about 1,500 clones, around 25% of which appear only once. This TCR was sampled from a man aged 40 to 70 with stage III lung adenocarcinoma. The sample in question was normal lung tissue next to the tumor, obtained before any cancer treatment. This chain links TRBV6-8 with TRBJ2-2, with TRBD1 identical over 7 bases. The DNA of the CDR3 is TGTGCCAGCAGTTACAGGGGGCTTGACACCGGGGAGCTGTTTTTT. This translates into CASSYRGLDTGELFF.